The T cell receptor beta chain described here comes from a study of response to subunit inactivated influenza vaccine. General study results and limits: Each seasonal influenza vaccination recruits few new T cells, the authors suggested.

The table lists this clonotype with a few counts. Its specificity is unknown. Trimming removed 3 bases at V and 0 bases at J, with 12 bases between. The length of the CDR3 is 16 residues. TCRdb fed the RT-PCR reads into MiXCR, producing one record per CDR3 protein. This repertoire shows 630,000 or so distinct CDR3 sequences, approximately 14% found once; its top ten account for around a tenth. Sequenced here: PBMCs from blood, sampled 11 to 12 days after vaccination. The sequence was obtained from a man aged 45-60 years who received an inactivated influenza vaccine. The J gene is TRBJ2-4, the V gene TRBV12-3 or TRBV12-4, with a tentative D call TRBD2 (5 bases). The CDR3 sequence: CASSFSPGIAKNIQYF. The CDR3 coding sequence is TGTGCCAGCAGTTTCTCTCCGGGAATAGCCAAAAACATTCAGTACTTC.